The T cell receptor beta chain under discussion was sequenced for a study of T cell clonality in common variable immunodeficiency. Points from the study as a whole: T cell subpopulation sequencing would be needed to explain CVID clonality. CVID subjects showed higher TCRbeta clonality than healthy controls.

This clone has just a few counts. The target antigen is unknown. The CDR3 end lies 3 residues beyond the end of the read and is filled in from the germline J gene. Profiling relied on immunoSEQ multiplex PCR, and the TCRdb table lists in-frame clones only, not all of them. The sample holds about 64,000 clones, and no clone turns up only once. Most patients and controls had Caucasian heritage. V dropped 4 bases and J dropped 5; count of bases not matched to a gene: 10. The germline gives CDR1 KGHSH, CDR2 LQKENI. This CDR3 is built from 15 residues. The specimen was peripheral blood mononuclear cells. This clonotype was obtained from a person aged 18-70 years in good health. The V gene is TRBV18, the J gene TRBJ2-5, with 7 bases lining up with TRBD1. This CDR3 reads CASSRSAGTVETQYF. CDR3 DNA (partial): TGTGCCAGCTCACGCTCAGCCGGGACAGTGGAGACC.